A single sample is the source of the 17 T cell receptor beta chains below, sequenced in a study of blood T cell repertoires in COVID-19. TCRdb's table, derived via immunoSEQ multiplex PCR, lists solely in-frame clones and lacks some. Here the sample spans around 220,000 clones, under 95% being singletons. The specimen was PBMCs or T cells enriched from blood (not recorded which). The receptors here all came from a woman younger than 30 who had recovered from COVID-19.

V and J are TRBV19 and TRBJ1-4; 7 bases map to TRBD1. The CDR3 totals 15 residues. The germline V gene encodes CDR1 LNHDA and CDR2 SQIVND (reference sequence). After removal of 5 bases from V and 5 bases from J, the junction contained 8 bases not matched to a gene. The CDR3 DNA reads TGTGCCAGTAGTGGCCTCGGGACAGAGAATGAAAAACTGTTTTTT. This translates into CASSGLGTENEKLFF.

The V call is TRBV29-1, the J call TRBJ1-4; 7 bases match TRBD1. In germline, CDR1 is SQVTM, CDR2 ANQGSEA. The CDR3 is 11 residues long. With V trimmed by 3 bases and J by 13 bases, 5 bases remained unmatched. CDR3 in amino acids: CSVEHRGGLFF. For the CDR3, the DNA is TGCAGCGTTGAGCACAGGGGTGGACTGTTTTTT.

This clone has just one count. The CDR3 nucleotides read TGTGCCAGCAGTTTATGGGGCACCGATTCACCCCTCCACTTT. It specifies CASSLWGTDSPLHF. The V call is TRBV27, the J call TRBJ1-6, with D maybe TRBD1 (5 bases). Germline V gene data show CDR1 as MNHEY and CDR2 as SMNVEV (reference sequence). V was clipped by 1 base and J by 8 bases, with 9 bases between them. This CDR3 has 14 residues.

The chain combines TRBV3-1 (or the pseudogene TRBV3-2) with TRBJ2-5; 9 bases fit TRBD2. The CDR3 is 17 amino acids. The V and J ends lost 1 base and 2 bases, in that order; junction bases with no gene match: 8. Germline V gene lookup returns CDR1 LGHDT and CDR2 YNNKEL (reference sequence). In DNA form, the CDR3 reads TGTGCCAGCAGCCAAGGAGGTAGTAGCGGGGGACAAGAGACCCAGTACTTC. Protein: CASSQGGSSGGQETQYF.

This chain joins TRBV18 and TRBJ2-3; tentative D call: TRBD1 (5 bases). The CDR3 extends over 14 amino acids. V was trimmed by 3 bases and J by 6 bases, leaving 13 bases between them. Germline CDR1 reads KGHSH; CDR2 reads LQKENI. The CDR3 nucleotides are TGTGCCAGCTCACCGCCAGGGATGGCGGATACGCAGTATTTT. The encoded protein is CASSPPGMADTQYF.

CDR3 in amino acids: CASSTPTGVGHSGANVLTF. In DNA form, the CDR3 reads TGTGCCAGCAGCACCCCGACAGGGGTGGGGCACTCTGGGGCCAACGTCCTGACTTTC. The chain is built from TRBV11-2 and TRBJ2-6; 8 bases line up with TRBD1. The germline V gene encodes CDR1 SGHAT and CDR2 FQNNGV. V lost 5 bases and J lost 0; bases outside the gene matches: 12. The CDR3 is made up of 19 amino acids.

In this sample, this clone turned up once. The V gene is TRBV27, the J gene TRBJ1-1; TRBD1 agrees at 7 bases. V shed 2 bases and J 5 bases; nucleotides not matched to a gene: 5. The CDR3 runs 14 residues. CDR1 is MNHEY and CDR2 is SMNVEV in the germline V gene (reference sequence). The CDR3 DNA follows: TGTGCCAGCAGTTTACTATGGGACAGTACTGAAGCTTTCTTT. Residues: CASSLLWDSTEAFF.

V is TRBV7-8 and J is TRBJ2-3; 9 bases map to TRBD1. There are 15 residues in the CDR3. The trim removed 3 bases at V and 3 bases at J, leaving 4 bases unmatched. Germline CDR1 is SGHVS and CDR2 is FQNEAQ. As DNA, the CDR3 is TGTGCCAGCAGCTTGGGGACAGGGACGACAGATACGCAGTATTTT. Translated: CASSLGTGTTDTQYF.

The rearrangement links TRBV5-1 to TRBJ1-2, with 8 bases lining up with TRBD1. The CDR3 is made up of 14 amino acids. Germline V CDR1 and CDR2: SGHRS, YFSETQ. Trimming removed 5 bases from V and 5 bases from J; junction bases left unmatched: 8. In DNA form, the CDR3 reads TGCGCCAGCAGACCTAGGGACAGGCGGTATGGCTACACCTTC. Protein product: CASRPRDRRYGYTF.

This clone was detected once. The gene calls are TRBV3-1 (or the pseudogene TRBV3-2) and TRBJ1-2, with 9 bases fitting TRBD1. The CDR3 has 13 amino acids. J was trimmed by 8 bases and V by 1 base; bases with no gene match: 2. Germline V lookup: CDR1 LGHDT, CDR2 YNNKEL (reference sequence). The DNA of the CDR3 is TGTGCCAGCAGCCAAGGACAGGGGGTCGGCTACACCTTC. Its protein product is CASSQGQGVGYTF.

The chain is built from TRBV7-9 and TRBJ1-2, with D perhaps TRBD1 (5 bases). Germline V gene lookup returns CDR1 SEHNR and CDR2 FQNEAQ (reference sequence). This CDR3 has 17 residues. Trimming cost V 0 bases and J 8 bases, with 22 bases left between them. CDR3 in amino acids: CASSLAGGHTGPGGYTF. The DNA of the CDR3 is TGTGCCAGCAGCTTAGCGGGAGGACACACAGGTCCGGGGGGCTACACCTTC.

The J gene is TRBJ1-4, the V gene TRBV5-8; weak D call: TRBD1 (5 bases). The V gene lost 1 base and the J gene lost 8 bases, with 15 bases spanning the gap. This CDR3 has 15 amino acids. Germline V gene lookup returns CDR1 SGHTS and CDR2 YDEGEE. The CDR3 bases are TGTGCCAGCAGCTTGTTTATCGGGGGTGGCGAAAAACTGTTTTTT. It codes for CASSLFIGGGEKLFF.

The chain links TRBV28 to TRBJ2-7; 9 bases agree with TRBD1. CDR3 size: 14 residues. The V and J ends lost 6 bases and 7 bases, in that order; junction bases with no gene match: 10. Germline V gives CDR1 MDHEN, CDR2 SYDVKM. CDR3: CASSPGTGTVEQYF. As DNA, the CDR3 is TGTGCCAGCAGCCCCGGGACAGGGACCGTTGAGCAGTACTTC. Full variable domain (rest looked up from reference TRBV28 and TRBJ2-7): DVKVTQSSRYLVKRTGEKVFLECVQDMDHENMFWYRQDPGLGLRLIYFSYDVKMKEKGDIPEGYSVSREKKERFSLILESASTNQTSMYLCASSPGTGTVEQYFGPGTRLTVT.

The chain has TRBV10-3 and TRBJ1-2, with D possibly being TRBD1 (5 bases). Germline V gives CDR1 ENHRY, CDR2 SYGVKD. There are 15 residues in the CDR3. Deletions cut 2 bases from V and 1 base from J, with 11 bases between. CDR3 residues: CAISETDRFNYGYTF. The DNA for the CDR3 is TGTGCCATCAGTGAGACCGACAGATTTAACTATGGCTACACCTTC.

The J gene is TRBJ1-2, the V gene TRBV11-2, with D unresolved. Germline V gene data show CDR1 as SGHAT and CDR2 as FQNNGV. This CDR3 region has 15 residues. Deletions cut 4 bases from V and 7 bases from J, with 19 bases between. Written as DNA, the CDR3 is TGTGCCAGCAGCTCGCTGAGGGCCCCGCTGCGTGGCTACACCTTC. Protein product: CASSSLRAPLRGYTF.

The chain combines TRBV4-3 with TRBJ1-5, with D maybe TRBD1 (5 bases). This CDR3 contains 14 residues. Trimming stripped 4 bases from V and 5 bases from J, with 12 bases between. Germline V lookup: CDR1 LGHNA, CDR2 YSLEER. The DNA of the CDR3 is TGCGCCAGCAGCCGGATAACAGGTGATCAGCCCCAGCATTTT. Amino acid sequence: CASSRITGDQPQHF.

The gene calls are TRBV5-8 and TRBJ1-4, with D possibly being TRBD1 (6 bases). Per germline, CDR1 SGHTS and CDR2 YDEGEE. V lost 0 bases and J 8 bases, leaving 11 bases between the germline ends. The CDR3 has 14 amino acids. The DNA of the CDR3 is TGTGCCAGCAGCTTGGCGGGGGGCGGAGAAAAACTGTTTTTT. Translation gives CASSLAGGGEKLFF.